The T cell receptor (beta chain) described here comes from a study of control samples from healthy donors and cancer patients. Sequencing was performed with immunoSEQ multiplex PCR; in TCRdb, only in-frame clones are kept and a portion is missing. This sample has over 100,000 clones, with approximately 90% found just once. This clone showed up just once. This sequence was found in a woman aged 50 to 65 in good health. The specimen sequenced was blood.

This chain's CDR3 is CASSLRQGLSAGATEAFF. CDR3 bases: TGCGCCAGCAGCCTTCGACAGGGGCTATCGGCCGGGGCCACTGAAGCTTTCTTT. This chain connects TRBV4-1 to TRBJ1-1; 8 bases line up with TRBD1. This CDR3 comprises 18 residues. Trimming removed 4 bases from V and 4 bases from J; junction bases left unmatched: 17. Germline V gene data show CDR1 as MGHRA and CDR2 as YSYEKL.